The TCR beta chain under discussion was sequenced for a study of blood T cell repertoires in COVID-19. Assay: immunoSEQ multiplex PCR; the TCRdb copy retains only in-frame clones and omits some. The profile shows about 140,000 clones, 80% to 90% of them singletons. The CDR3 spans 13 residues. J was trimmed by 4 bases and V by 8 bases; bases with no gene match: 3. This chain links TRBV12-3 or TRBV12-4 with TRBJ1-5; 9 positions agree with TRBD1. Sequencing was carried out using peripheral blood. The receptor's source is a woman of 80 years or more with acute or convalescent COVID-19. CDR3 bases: TGTGCCAGCGGGACAGGGATGAATCAGCCCCAGCATTTT. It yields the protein CASGTGMNQPQHF.